The 16 T cell receptor beta chains below all came from one sample that was sequenced in a study of T cells after posttransplantation cyclophosphamide. Cyclophosphamide on days +3 and +4 followed busulfan-fludarabine conditioning and a marrow graft. Data came from immunoSEQ multiplex PCR; TCRdb stores just in-frame clones and leaves some out. The sample shows 4,000 to 6,000 clones, about four fifths of them seen only once. The sample was PBMCs, taken after allogeneic stem cell transplant with posttransplant cyclophosphamide. Every receptor here comes from a male patient aged 45-60 years who received an allogeneic stem cell transplant from a related donor and was CMV-positive. The T cells may come from the graft donor.

The chain joins TRBV7-2 to TRBJ2-3, with D maybe TRBD2 (6 bases). Trimming shortened V by 4 bases and J by 4 bases, and 12 bases separated the two germline ends. The CDR3 runs 14 residues. Germline V gene sequence: CDR1 SGHTA, CDR2 FQGNSA. CDR3 loop: CASSSWGGPDTQYF. In DNA form, the CDR3 reads TGTGCCAGCAGCTCATGGGGAGGCCCAGATACGCAGTATTTT.

The chain joins TRBV7-9 to TRBJ2-1; 7 nucleotides match TRBD2. Germline CDR1 is SEHNR and CDR2 is FQNEAQ (reference sequence). Trimming cost V 4 bases and J 4 bases; bases outside gene matches: 4. The CDR3 runs to 14 residues. CDR3 nucleotides: TGTGCCAGCAGCTGGGGGGGATCGTACAATGAGCAGTTCTTC. Protein product: CASSWGGSYNEQFF. Filled out from reference TRBV7-9 and TRBJ2-1, the complete variable domain reads DTGVSQNPRHKITKRGQNVTFRCDPISEHNRLYWYRQTLGQGPEFLTYFQNEAQLEKSRLLSDRFSAERPKGSFSTLEIQRTEQGDSAMYLCASSWGGSYNEQFFGPGTRLTVL.

CDR3 region: CASSPAGLWTGMNTEAFF. CDR3 sequence (DNA): TGTGCCAGCAGTCCAGCAGGTCTCTGGACAGGGATGAACACTGAAGCTTTCTTT. J is TRBJ1-1 and V is TRBV27; 8 bases match TRBD1. J gave up 0 bases and V 5 bases, and 14 bases lay outside the gene matches. Germline V gives CDR1 MNHEY, CDR2 SMNVEV (reference sequence). The CDR3 sequence is 18 residues long.

V gene TRBV2 combines with J gene TRBJ1-2; 9 positions match TRBD1. J gave up 7 bases and V 7 bases, and 16 bases lay outside the gene matches. This CDR3 spans 16 amino acids. Germline CDR1 SNHLY, CDR2 FYNNEI. The chain's CDR3 is CASKAEGGQGEGGYTF. The CDR3 DNA reads TGTGCCAGCAAGGCTGAGGGGGGACAGGGAGAAGGTGGCTACACCTTC.

This clone has a single count. For the CDR3, the DNA is TGTGCCAGCAGCTCCCTGGGGGGACTATACAATGAGCAGTTCTTC. Protein: CASSSLGGLYNEQFF. J is TRBJ2-1 and V is TRBV7-9; TRBD2 agrees at 7 bases. V dropped 4 bases and J dropped 4; count of bases not matched to a gene: 7. This CDR3 has 15 residues. Germline lookup yields CDR1 SEHNR and CDR2 FQNEAQ (reference sequence). The full variable domain, completed using reference TRBV7-9 and TRBJ2-1, is DTGVSQNPRHKITKRGQNVTFRCDPISEHNRLYWYRQTLGQGPEFLTYFQNEAQLEKSRLLSDRFSAERPKGSFSTLEIQRTEQGDSAMYLCASSSLGGLYNEQFFGPGTRLTVL.

This chain uses TRBV7-8 with TRBJ1-5, with 10 positions matching TRBD1. CDR1 is SGHVS and CDR2 is FQNEAQ in the germline V gene. The V and J ends lost 5 bases and 8 bases, in that order; junction bases with no gene match: 6. The CDR3 is 14 amino acids. The CDR3 region is CASSAGQGIEPQHF. CDR3 nucleotides: TGTGCCAGCAGCGCGGGACAGGGGATCGAGCCCCAGCATTTT.

J is TRBJ2-7 and V is TRBV29-1; 7 bases line up with TRBD1. The CDR3 consists of 13 residues. Trimming at V came to 5 bases and at J to 0 bases, leaving 4 bases not matched to a gene. Germline V CDR1 and CDR2: SQVTM, ANQGSEA. CDR3: CSVRGPASYEQYF. DNA of the CDR3: TGCAGCGTTAGGGGGCCCGCCTCCTACGAGCAGTACTTC.

This clone has only a few counts. The rearrangement uses TRBV6-1 and TRBJ2-7; no reliable D call. Germline-derived CDR1 and CDR2 are MNHNS and SASEGT. The CDR3 spans 13 residues. Trimming took off 7 bases at V and 3 bases at J, with 13 bases between the two ends. The CDR3 is CASTLGAYYEQYF. The CDR3 DNA follows: TGTGCCAGCACCCTAGGAGCGTACTACGAGCAGTACTTC.

This rearrangement joins TRBV11-2 to TRBJ2-3, with TRBD2 matching 9 bases. Unmatched junction bases numbered 8, after V lost 4 bases and J lost 3 bases. CDR1 SGHAT and CDR2 FQNNGV come from the germline V gene. The CDR3 is made up of 16 amino acids. CDR3 DNA sequence: TGTGCCAGCAGCTGGGGCGGGGGGGCCTTAACAGATACGCAGTATTTT. It encodes CASSWGGGALTDTQYF.

This sequence joins TRBV5-8 and TRBJ2-3; tentative D call: TRBD2 (5 bases). Trimming cost V 2 bases and J 6 bases, with 7 bases left between them. The germline gives CDR1 SGHTS, CDR2 YDEGEE. CDR3 size: 12 residues. For the CDR3, the DNA is TGTGCCAGCAGCTTCCAGCGGGATACGCAGTATTTT. This encodes CASSFQRDTQYF.

The V gene is TRBV9, the J gene TRBJ1-4, with TRBD1 matching 8 bases. Germline loops: CDR1 SGDLS, CDR2 YYNGEE. CDR3 length: 14 amino acids. The junction had 5 bases not matched to a gene; V was cut back by 4 bases and J by 6 bases. The CDR3 bases are TGTGCCAGCAGCCCATCGACAGGGGATGAAAAACTGTTTTTT. Translated, it gives CASSPSTGDEKLFF.

This clone was counted a single time. The chain combines TRBV19 with TRBJ2-4; D is unresolved. The CDR3 extends over 14 amino acids. Germline-derived CDR1 and CDR2 are LNHDA and SQIVND (reference sequence). Trimming shortened V by 0 bases and J by 2 bases, and 5 bases separated the two germline ends. The CDR3 region is CASSIDRPKNIQYF. CDR3 DNA sequence: TGTGCCAGTAGTATAGACAGGCCCAAAAACATTCAGTACTTC.

The V gene is TRBV18, the J gene TRBJ2-5; D gene unclear. From germline, CDR1 is KGHSH and CDR2 LQKENI. This CDR3 is built from 14 residues. Trimming left V 2 bases short and J 0 bases short, with 7 bases between. Written as DNA, the CDR3 is TGTGCCAGCTCACCATCCCGTAACCAAGAGACCCAGTACTTC. It codes for CASSPSRNQETQYF. Filled out from reference TRBV18 and TRBJ2-5, the complete variable domain reads NAGVMQNPRHLVRRRGQEARLRCSPMKGHSHVYWYRQLPEEGLKFMVYLQKENIIDESGMPKERFSAEFPKEGPSILRIQQVVRGDSAAYFCASSPSRNQETQYFGPGTRLLVL.

In this sample, this clone turned up a few times. The chain employs TRBV28 and TRBJ2-3; D not resolved. V lost 2 bases and J lost 6, with 15 bases in between. The CDR3 runs 15 residues. CDR1 and CDR2 from the germline V gene are MDHEN and SYDVKM. CDR3: CASSLTGLLEDTQYF. The CDR3 DNA reads as TGTGCCAGCAGTTTAACTGGTCTGTTGGAGGATACGCAGTATTTT.

Note on this clone: The same CDR3 arises from other DNA sequences in this sample as well. V and J are TRBV7-9 and TRBJ1-5; possible D gene TRBD1, 6 bases. Trimming took 6 bases from V and 4 from J, leaving 10 bases between them. This CDR3 has 13 residues. Germline V lookup: CDR1 SEHNR, CDR2 FQNEAQ (reference sequence). In DNA form, the CDR3 reads TGTGCCAGCAGTCGTACAGGGAATCAGCCCCAGCATTTT. It is translated as CASSRTGNQPQHF.

This sequence joins TRBV6-5 and TRBJ1-6; maybe TRBD1 (5 bases). The length of the CDR3 is 15 residues. V lost 5 bases, J lost 8 bases, and 16 bases lay in between. Germline V gene sequence: CDR1 MNHEY, CDR2 SVGAGI. In DNA, the CDR3 is TGTGCCAGCAGTACCGACGTCGCGGGGGATTCACCCCTCCACTTT. Residues: CASSTDVAGDSPLHF.